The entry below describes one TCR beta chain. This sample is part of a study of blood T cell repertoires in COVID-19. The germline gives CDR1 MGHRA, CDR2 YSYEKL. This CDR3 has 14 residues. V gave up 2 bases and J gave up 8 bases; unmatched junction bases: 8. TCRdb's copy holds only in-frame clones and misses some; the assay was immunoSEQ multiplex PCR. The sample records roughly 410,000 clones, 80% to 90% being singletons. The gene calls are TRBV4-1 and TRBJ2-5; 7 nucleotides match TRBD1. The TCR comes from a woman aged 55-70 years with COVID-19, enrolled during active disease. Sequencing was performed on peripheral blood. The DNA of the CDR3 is TGCGCCAGCAGCCAACCTACCCAAGGGGGCACCCAGTACTTC. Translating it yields CASSQPTQGGTQYF.